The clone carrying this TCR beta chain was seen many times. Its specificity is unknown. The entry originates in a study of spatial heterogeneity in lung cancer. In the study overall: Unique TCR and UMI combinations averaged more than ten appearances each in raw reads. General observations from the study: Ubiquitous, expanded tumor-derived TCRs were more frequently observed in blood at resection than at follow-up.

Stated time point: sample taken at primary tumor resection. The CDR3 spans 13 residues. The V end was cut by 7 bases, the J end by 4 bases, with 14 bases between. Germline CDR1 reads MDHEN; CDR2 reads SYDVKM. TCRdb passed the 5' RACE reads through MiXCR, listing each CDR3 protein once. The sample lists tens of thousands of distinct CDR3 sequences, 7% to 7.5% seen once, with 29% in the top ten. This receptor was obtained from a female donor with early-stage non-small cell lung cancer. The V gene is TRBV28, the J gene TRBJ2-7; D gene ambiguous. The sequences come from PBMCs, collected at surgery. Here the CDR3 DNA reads TGTGCCAGCACCACCGAGTCGGGTTACGAGCAGTACTTC. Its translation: CASTTESGYEQYF. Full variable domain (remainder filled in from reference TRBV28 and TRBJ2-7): DVKVTQSSRYLVKRTGEKVFLECVQDMDHENMFWYRQDPGLGLRLIYFSYDVKMKEKGDIPEGYSVSREKKERFSLILESASTNQTSMYLCASTTESGYEQYFGPGTRLTVT.